Sequencing of this T cell receptor (beta chain) was carried out in a study of shared clonotypes between healthy human individuals. The CDR3 is 17 residues long. With 1 base clipped from V and 2 bases from J, the junction kept 11 bases outside the gene matches. CDR1 is MGHRA, CDR2 YSYEKL, per germline. TCRdb's table, derived via immunoSEQ multiplex PCR, lists solely in-frame clones and lacks some. Found here are about 2.3 million clones, over 85% of them singletons; the top ten hold about 0.37%. The sequence was obtained from a man aged 18 to 29 in good health. Some clones in this sample may be carry-over from other donors' samples. Sample: naive CD4+ T cells from PBMCs. Specified subset: CD45RA+ positively selected. V gene TRBV4-1 combines with J gene TRBJ2-7; 7 nucleotides align to TRBD2. The CDR3 is CASSQGRGEGLPYEQYF. The CDR3 DNA is TGCGCCAGCAGCCAAGGTCGGGGGGAGGGATTGCCCTACGAGCAGTACTTC.